This TCR beta chain was retrieved from a study of radiation and T cells in renal cell carcinoma. Study overall: Nephrectomy followed 15 Gy stereotactic body radiation by 4 weeks.

CDR3 length: 15 amino acids. V was clipped by 5 bases and J by 8 bases, with 21 bases between them. Germline CDR1 reads KGHSH; CDR2 reads LQKENI. Overall study findings and caveats: Top tumor clonotypes rose in blood 2 weeks post-radiation, then contracted. Pretreatment tumor biopsies were lacking, so baseline clonotypes are unknown.

Only in-frame clones appear in the TCRdb table, and some are missing; sequencing was by immunoSEQ multiplex PCR. The sample has about 130,000 clones; roughly 80% are singletons. About this clone itself: Its antigen is currently unknown.

Time point described: baseline pretreatment blood. Treatment of the sample: 15 Gy SBRT to primary tumor, nephrectomy 4 weeks later. Serial blood draws occurred at baseline and 2 and 4 weeks post-SBRT. This rearrangement joins TRBV18 to TRBJ1-2, with a weak D call TRBD1 (5 bases). Sequenced here: blood, sampled from a patient whose treatment included radiotherapy and nephrectomy. The sequence came from a woman aged 60 to 75 with renal cell carcinoma. This CDR3 reads CASSLSGLFEGGYTF. In DNA, the CDR3 is TGTGCCAGCTCATTGTCCGGGCTCTTCGAGGGGGGCTACACCTTC. The full variable domain, in which reference TRBV18 and TRBJ1-2 provide the parts outside the CDR3, is NAGVMQNPRHLVRRRGQEARLRCSPMKGHSHVYWYRQLPEEGLKFMVYLQKENIIDESGMPKERFSAEFPKEGPSILRIQQVVRGDSAAYFCASSLSGLFEGGYTFGSGTRLTVV.